These 7 T cell receptor beta chains share one sample of origin, sequenced in a study of blood T cell repertoires in COVID-19. Clones were read by immunoSEQ multiplex PCR, and TCRdb kept only the in-frame ones, dropping some. The sample contains some 220,000 clones, roughly 89% of which appear only once. The material sequenced was PBMCs or T cells enriched from blood (not recorded which). The receptors originated from a woman aged 40 to 49 with acute COVID-19.

This chain uses TRBV5-4 with TRBJ2-5; D is possibly TRBD2 (7 bases). CDR1 is SGHNT and CDR2 is YYREEE in the germline V gene (reference sequence). Trimming pared 5 bases from V and 4 bases from J, leaving 15 bases between. This CDR3 has 14 residues. This chain's CDR3 is CASRPGGRGETQYF. In DNA form, the CDR3 reads TGTGCCAGCAGGCCCGGGGGGCGAGGAGAGACCCAGTACTTC.

The V gene is TRBV7-3, the J gene TRBJ1-1; D is unresolved. This CDR3 has 13 residues. V lost 5 bases and J 1 base, leaving 8 bases between the germline ends. Germline V lookup: CDR1 SGHTA, CDR2 FQGTGA. CDR3 in amino acids: CASSQHKNTEAFF. DNA for the CDR3: TGTGCCAGCAGCCAACACAAGAACACTGAAGCTTTCTTT.

V usage is TRBV9 and J usage is TRBJ2-3; 7 nucleotides agree with TRBD2. There are 13 residues in the CDR3. Germline lookup yields CDR1 SGDLS and CDR2 YYNGEE. J gave up 2 bases and V 6 bases, and 3 bases lay outside the gene matches. DNA of the CDR3: TGTGCCAGCAACGGGGGGACCACAGATACGCAGTATTTT. It is translated as CASNGGTTDTQYF.

The J gene is TRBJ1-1, the V gene TRBV12-5; D is ambiguous. The CDR3 totals 12 residues. V shed 6 bases and J shed 4 bases, with 9 bases lying between them. Germline values: CDR1 LGHNT, CDR2 FRNRAP. DNA for the CDR3: TGTGCTAGTGGCCGAGAGGGCACTGAAGCTTTCTTT. This codes for CASGREGTEAFF.

V usage is TRBV5-6 and J usage is TRBJ1-2; D unresolved. The V gene's germline CDR1 is SGHDT and CDR2 YYEEEE. V gave up 5 bases and J gave up 1 base, with 9 bases separating them. This CDR3 spans 13 amino acids. The CDR3, as DNA: TGTGCCAGCAGTCTCGACATTAACTATGGCTACACCTTC. Its translation: CASSLDINYGYTF.

V usage is TRBV5-4 and J usage is TRBJ1-2; TRBD1 matches 8 bases. Per the germline V gene, CDR1 is SGHNT and CDR2 is YYREEE (reference sequence). Trimming at V came to 4 bases and at J to 4 bases, leaving 9 bases not matched to a gene. The CDR3 has 15 amino acids. This CDR3 is CASSGSGGGIYGYTF. The DNA for the CDR3 is TGTGCCAGCAGCGGATCAGGGGGCGGAATCTATGGCTACACCTTC.

This chain uses TRBV25-1 with TRBJ1-2; D gene unclear. V lost 3 bases to trimming and J lost 5 bases, with 7 bases between them. The CDR3 contains 12 residues. Germline lookup yields CDR1 MGHDK and CDR2 SYGVNS. CDR3 amino acids: CASSDSPYGYTF. CDR3 bases: TGTGCCAGCAGTGACAGTCCGTATGGCTACACCTTC.